The 17 T cell receptor beta chains presented below share a single source sample, sequenced in a study of PD-1 blockade in classical Hodgkin lymphoma. Only in-frame clones appear in the TCRdb table, and some are missing; sequencing was by immunoSEQ multiplex PCR. The data contain 90,000 or so clones, around four fifths of them singletons. As to time point: cycle 4 day 1 (C4D1), after 6 weeks of nivolumab. No patient escaped relapse after autologous stem cell transplantation, and brentuximab vedotin exposure varied. The material was peripheral blood mononuclear cells (PBMCs), obtained before the fourth cycle of nivolumab. All receptors derive from a human donor with classical Hodgkin lymphoma.

V and J are TRBV29-1 and TRBJ2-7; 11 nucleotides align to TRBD1. This CDR3 is 13 amino acids long. Losses at the gene ends were 6 bases for V and 3 bases for J; bases not matched to a gene: 4. The V gene's germline CDR1 is SQVTM and CDR2 ANQGSEA. The CDR3 sequence: CSVADRGLYEQYF. CDR3 in DNA: TGCAGCGTCGCGGACAGGGGGCTCTACGAGCAGTACTTC.

This chain links TRBV7-2 with TRBJ2-2; TRBD1 might be the D (6 bases). The CDR3 is 15 residues long. In germline, CDR1 is SGHTA, CDR2 FQGNSA. Between the trimmed V and J ends, which lost 4 bases and 1 base, there was a span of 10 bases. Here the CDR3 DNA reads TGTGCCAGCAGCTCACAGGGCCTGAACACCGGGGAGCTGTTTTTT. Amino acids: CASSSQGLNTGELFF.

Here the CDR3 reads CAISLGTPISEQYF. CDR3 in DNA: TGTGCCATCAGTTTAGGGACCCCGATCAGCGAGCAGTACTTC. The chain employs TRBV10-3 and TRBJ2-7, with D perhaps matching TRBD1 or TRBD2 (5 bases each). Trimming shortened V by 5 bases and J by 6 bases, and 17 bases separated the two germline ends. Germline assignment: CDR1 ENHRY and CDR2 SYGVKD. The CDR3 is 14 residues long.

This rearrangement joins TRBV6-5 to TRBJ2-1, with no clear D. Germline assignment: CDR1 MNHEY and CDR2 SVGAGI. V shed 6 bases and J shed 9 bases, with 15 bases lying between them. The CDR3 runs 13 residues. The CDR3 DNA is TGTGCCAGCAGCGACCCCCTTAGTAGTGAGCAGTTCTTC. As protein: CASSDPLSSEQFF.

The V and J genes are TRBV18 and TRBJ2-7, with D hard to call. The CDR3 has 15 residues. In germline, CDR1 is KGHSH, CDR2 LQKENI. V lost 3 bases and J 2 bases, leaving 14 bases between the germline ends. In DNA, the CDR3 is TGTGCCAGCTCACCCTCCGGGCCATCAGCCTACGAGCAGTACTTC. It translates to CASSPSGPSAYEQYF.

The gene calls are TRBV6-6 and TRBJ1-1, with no clear D. Trimming shortened V by 3 bases and J by 3 bases, and 8 bases separated the two germline ends. This CDR3 is built from 13 residues. Germline lookup yields CDR1 MNHNY and CDR2 SVGAGI (reference sequence). The CDR3 nucleotides are TGTGCCAGCAGTTATTCGAAGGACACTGAAGCTTTCTTT. Translating gives CASSYSKDTEAFF.

The chain links TRBV15 to TRBJ1-5, with a weak D call TRBD1 (6 bases). There are 17 residues in the CDR3. The V end was cut by 0 bases, the J end by 0 bases, with 12 bases between. Per germline, CDR1 LNHNV and CDR2 YYDKDF (reference sequence). The chain's CDR3 is CATSRELPGASNQPQHF. CDR3 DNA sequence: TGTGCCACCAGCAGAGAACTTCCAGGGGCTAGCAATCAGCCCCAGCATTTT. The variable domain in full, with the rest retrieved from reference TRBV15 and TRBJ1-5, is DAMVIQNPRYQVTQFGKPVTLSCSQTLNHNVMYWYQQKSSQAPKLLFHYYDKDFNNEADTPDNFQSRRPNTSFCFLDIRSPGLGDTAMYLCATSRELPGASNQPQHFGDGTRLSIL.

The chain is built from TRBV7-9 and TRBJ2-7; 9 bases agree with TRBD2. The V gene's germline CDR1 is SEHNR and CDR2 FQNEAQ (reference sequence). The CDR3 sequence is 15 residues long. Trimming took 5 bases from V and 6 from J; bases not matched to a gene: 11. The CDR3 is CASSARLAAPAEQYF. DNA for the CDR3: TGTGCCAGCAGCGCCCGACTAGCGGCTCCGGCCGAGCAGTACTTC.

CDR3 bases: TGTGCCAGCAGCTTAGTAGCTAGCGGGACAGATACGCAGTATTTT. Protein sequence: CASSLVASGTDTQYF. V usage is TRBV7-2 and J usage is TRBJ2-3; 8 nucleotides line up with TRBD2. J gave up 3 bases and V 1 base, and 3 bases lay outside the gene matches. CDR3 length equals 15 residues. Germline CDR1 SGHTA, CDR2 FQGNSA.

The V call is TRBV6-5, the J call TRBJ2-2, with D unresolved. The ends were cut back, 6 bases at V and 5 bases at J, with 7 bases in the middle. The CDR3 has 12 residues. Looked up from germline, CDR1 is MNHEY and CDR2 is SVGAGI. This chain's CDR3 is CASSPRTGELFF. The CDR3 region has the DNA TGTGCCAGCAGCCCAAGAACCGGGGAGCTGTTTTTT.

CDR3 nucleotide sequence: TGTGCCAGCAGCTTAGGGGGGGCGATCTATGGCTACACCTTC. Residues: CASSLGGAIYGYTF. The chain joins TRBV7-2 to TRBJ1-2; D perhaps matches TRBD1 (6 bases). V was pared by 1 base and J by 4 bases, with 10 bases between. The CDR3 contains 14 residues. Germline V gene lookup returns CDR1 SGHTA and CDR2 FQGNSA.

The chain joins TRBV27 to TRBJ2-2; 9 bases align to TRBD1. Germline V lookup: CDR1 MNHEY, CDR2 SMNVEV (reference sequence). The CDR3 covers 16 residues. After removal of 5 bases from V and 7 bases from J, the junction contained 11 bases not matched to a gene. The DNA of the CDR3 is TGTGCCAGCAGTCGCCCCGGGACAGGGAAGATCGGGGAGCTGTTTTTT. It codes for CASSRPGTGKIGELFF.

The V and J genes are TRBV15 and TRBJ2-1, with D possibly being TRBD1 (5 bases). Trimming pared 7 bases from V and 2 bases from J, leaving 12 bases between. Germline loops: CDR1 LNHNV, CDR2 YYDKDF (reference sequence). CDR3 size: 14 residues. The CDR3, as DNA: TGTGCCACCAATAAAGGACAAGCCTACAATGAGCAGTTCTTC. It codes for CATNKGQAYNEQFF.

The V and J genes are TRBV4-2 and TRBJ2-2, with 14 bases fitting TRBD2. The CDR3 has 20 residues. V trimming: 4 bases; J trimming: 4 bases; junction bases outside the gene matches: 14. Germline V lookup: CDR1 LGHNA, CDR2 YNFKEQ. CDR3 DNA sequence: TGTGCCAGCAGCCCCAACCGTGGGGGACTAGCGGGAGAGGGCACCGGGGAGCTGTTTTTT. Its protein is CASSPNRGGLAGEGTGELFF.

This clone was observed a few times. The chain joins TRBV7-2 to TRBJ2-3, with 10 bases lining up with TRBD2. CDR3 length: 17 amino acids. Per the germline V gene, CDR1 is SGHTA and CDR2 is FQGNSA. After removal of 6 bases from V and 0 bases from J, the junction contained 9 bases not matched to a gene. This CDR3 reads CASRQAIAGGSTDTQYF. CDR3 sequence (DNA): TGTGCCAGCAGGCAAGCTATAGCGGGAGGTAGCACAGATACGCAGTATTTT.

The chain carries TRBV13 and TRBJ2-7; D may be TRBD1 (6 bases). Trimming removed 4 bases from V and 5 bases from J, with 15 bases in between. The CDR3 length is 14 residues. Germline CDR1 is PRHDT and CDR2 is FYEKMQ (reference sequence). This CDR3 is CASSSQGPLDEQYF. The CDR3 DNA sequence: TGTGCCAGCAGCTCCCAGGGGCCTTTGGACGAGCAGTACTTC.

V usage is TRBV7-8 and J usage is TRBJ2-7; D perhaps matches TRBD1 (6 bases). Looked up from germline, CDR1 is SGHVS and CDR2 is FQNEAQ. This CDR3 region has 17 residues. V was shortened by 3 bases and J by 2 bases, with 20 bases between the two germline ends. The CDR3 DNA is TGTGCCAGCAGCTTGCAATGGGTTCGAGGGGGAGCCTACGAGCAGTACTTC. Its translation: CASSLQWVRGGAYEQYF.